The rows below give T cell receptor beta chains drawn from one sample of a study of T cell responses to AZD1222 COVID-19 vaccine. TCRdb keeps only in-frame clones here, not all; method: immunoSEQ multiplex PCR. The table lists about 120,000 clones, about 85% of them singletons. Sequencing used peripheral blood, obtained on day 0 of AZD1222 vaccination. These receptors all stem from an adult in good health. CDR3s include the opening cysteine and the closing phenylalanine or tryptophan. Fields, in order: clone size, V gene, D gene, J gene, CDR3 DNA, CDR3 protein. A D gene is named only where the DNA matches it firmly. Rows give clone size only sometimes, using once, few, many, or a class for an expanded clone.

few,TRBV24-1,NA,TRBJ2-1,TGTGCCACCAGTGATTTATGGGACACCCAAGAGCAGTTCTTC,CATSDLWDTQEQFF
NA,TRBV5-1,NA,TRBJ2-3,TGCGCCAGCAGCTGGGGGACAACCACAGATACGCAGTATTTT,CASSWGTTTDTQYF
NA,TRBV12-5,NA,TRBJ1-3,TGTGCTAGTGGTTTTCCAGCTAACACCATATATTTT,CASGFPANTIYF
NA,TRBV7-8,NA,TRBJ1-1,TGTGCCAGCAGCTTTCGATGGAACACTGAAGCTTTCTTT,CASSFRWNTEAFF
NA,TRBV27,NA,TRBJ1-5,TGTGCCAGCAGTGGTGGGGTAGTTGATCAGCCCCAGCATTTT,CASSGGVVDQPQHF
NA,TRBV7-2,NA,TRBJ2-1,TGTGCCAGCAGCGCTACCTGGGATGAGCAGTTCTTC,CASSATWDEQFF
NA,TRBV4-2,TRBD1,TRBJ2-1,TGTGCCAGCAGCCAAAACGCGGACAGGGACAATGAGCAGTTCTTC,CASSQNADRDNEQFF
NA,TRBV10-3,NA,TRBJ1-2,TGTGCCACCCACCCAGGGGCACAGGCTAATGGTGGCTACACCTTC,CATHPGAQANGGYTF
NA,TRBV3-1/TRBV3-2,NA,TRBJ2-5,TGTGCCAGCAGCCATCGGGGGGCCGGTGAGACCCAGTACTTC,CASSHRGAGETQYF
NA,TRBV5-4,NA,TRBJ1-2,TGTGCCAGCACCTTATCAGGCAGCGTATACTATGGCTACACCTTC,CASTLSGSVYYGYTF